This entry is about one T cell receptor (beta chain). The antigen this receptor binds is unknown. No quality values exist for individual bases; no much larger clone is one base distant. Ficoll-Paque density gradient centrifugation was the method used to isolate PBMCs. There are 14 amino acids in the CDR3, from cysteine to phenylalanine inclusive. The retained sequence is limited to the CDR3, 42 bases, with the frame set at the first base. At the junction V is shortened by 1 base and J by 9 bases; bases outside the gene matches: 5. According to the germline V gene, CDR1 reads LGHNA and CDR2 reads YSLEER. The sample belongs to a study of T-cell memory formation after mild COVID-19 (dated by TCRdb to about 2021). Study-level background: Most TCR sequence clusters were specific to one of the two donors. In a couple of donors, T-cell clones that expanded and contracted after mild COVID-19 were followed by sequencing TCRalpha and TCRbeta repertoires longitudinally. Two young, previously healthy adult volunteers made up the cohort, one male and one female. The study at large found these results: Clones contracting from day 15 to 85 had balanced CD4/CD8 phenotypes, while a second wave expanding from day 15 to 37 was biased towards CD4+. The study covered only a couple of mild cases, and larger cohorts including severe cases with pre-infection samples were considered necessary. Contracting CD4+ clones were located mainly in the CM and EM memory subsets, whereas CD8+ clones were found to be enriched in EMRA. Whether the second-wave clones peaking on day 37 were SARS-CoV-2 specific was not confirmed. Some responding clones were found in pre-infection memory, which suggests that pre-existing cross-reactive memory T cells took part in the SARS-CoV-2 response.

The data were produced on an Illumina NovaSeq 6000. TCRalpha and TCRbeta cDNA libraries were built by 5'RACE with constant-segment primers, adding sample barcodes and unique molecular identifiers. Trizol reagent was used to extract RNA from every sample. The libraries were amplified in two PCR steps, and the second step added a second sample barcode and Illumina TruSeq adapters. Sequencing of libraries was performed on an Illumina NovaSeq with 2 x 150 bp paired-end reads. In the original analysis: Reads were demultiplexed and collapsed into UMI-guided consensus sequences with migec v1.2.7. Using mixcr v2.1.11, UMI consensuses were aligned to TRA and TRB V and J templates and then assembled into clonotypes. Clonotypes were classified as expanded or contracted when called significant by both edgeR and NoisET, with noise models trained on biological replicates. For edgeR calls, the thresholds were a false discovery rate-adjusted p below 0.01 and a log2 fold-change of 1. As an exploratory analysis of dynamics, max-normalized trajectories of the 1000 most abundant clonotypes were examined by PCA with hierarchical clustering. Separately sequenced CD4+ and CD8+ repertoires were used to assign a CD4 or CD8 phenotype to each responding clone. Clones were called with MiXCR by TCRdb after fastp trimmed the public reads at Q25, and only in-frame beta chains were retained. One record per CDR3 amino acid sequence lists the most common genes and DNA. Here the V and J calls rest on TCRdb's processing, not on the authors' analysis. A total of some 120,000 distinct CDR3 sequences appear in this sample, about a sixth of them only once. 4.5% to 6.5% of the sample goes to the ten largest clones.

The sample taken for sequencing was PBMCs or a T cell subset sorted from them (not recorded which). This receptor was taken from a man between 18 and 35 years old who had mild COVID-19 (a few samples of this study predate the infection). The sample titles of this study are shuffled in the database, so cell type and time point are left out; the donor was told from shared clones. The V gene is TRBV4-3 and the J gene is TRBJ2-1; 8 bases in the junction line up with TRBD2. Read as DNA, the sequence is TGCGCCAGCAGCCAAGCGGGGGGGCCTTTTGAGCAGTTCTTC. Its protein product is CASSQAGGPFEQFF.